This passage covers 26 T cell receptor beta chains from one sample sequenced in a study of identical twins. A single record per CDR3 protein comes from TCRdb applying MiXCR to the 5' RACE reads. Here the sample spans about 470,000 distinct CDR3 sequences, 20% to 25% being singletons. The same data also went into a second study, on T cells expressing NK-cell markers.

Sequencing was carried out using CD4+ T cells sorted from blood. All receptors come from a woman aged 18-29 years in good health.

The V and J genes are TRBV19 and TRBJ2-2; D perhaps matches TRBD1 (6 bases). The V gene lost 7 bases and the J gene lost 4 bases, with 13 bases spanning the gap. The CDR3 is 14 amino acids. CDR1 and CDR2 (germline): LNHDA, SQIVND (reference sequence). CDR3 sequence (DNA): TGTGCCAGTAAACCCAGGGGTGGCACCGGGGAGCTGTTTTTT. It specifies CASKPRGGTGELFF.

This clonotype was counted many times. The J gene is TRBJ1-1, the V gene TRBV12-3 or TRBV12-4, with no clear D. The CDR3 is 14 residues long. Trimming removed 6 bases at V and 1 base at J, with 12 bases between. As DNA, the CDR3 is TGTGCCAGCAGAGGACCGGTAGGGAACACTGAAGCTTTCTTT. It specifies CASRGPVGNTEAFF.

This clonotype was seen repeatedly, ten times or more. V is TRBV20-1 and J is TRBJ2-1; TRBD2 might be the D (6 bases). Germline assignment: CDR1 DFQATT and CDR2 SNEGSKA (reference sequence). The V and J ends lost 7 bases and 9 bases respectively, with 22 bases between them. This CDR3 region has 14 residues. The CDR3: CSVPLLTGAGEQFF. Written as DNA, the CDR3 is TGCAGTGTACCCCTCTTGACGGGAGCGGGTGAGCAGTTCTTC.

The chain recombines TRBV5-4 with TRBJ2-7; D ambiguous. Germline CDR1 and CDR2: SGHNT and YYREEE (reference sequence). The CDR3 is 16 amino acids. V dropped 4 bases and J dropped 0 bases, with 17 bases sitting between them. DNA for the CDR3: TGTGCCAGCAGCCCCAACCCCGGCCAGCACTCCTACGAGCAGTACTTC. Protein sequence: CASSPNPGQHSYEQYF.

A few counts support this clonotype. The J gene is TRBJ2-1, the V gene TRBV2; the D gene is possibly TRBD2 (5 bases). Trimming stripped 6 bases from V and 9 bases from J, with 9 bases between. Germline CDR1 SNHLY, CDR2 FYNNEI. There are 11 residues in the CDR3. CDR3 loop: CASRGVGEQFF. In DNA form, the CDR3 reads TGTGCCAGCAGGGGAGTTGGTGAGCAGTTCTTC.

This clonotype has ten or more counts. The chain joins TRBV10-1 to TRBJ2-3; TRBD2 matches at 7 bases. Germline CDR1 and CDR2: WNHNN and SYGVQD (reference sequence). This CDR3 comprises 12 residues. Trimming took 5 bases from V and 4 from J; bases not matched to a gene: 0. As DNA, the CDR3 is TGCGCCAGCAGTCGGGGGGCAGATACGCAGTATTTT. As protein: CASSRGADTQYF.

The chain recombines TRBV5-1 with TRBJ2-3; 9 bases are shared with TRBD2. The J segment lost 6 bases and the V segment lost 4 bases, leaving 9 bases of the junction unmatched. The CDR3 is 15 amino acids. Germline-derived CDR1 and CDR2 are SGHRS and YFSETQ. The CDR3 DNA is TGCGCCAGCAGCCCTTATAGCGGGGGTGTTGATACGCAGTATTTT. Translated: CASSPYSGGVDTQYF.

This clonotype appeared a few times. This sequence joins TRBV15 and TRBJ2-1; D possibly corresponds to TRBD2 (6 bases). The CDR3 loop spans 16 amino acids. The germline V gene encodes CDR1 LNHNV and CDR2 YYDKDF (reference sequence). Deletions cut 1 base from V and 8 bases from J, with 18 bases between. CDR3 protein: CATSRGGSGWIDEQFF. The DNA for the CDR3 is TGTGCCACCAGCAGAGGAGGAAGCGGGTGGATCGATGAGCAGTTCTTC. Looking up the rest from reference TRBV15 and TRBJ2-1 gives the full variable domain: DAMVIQNPRYQVTQFGKPVTLSCSQTLNHNVMYWYQQKSSQAPKLLFHYYDKDFNNEADTPDNFQSRRPNTSFCFLDIRSPGLGDTAMYLCATSRGGSGWIDEQFFGPGTRLTVL.

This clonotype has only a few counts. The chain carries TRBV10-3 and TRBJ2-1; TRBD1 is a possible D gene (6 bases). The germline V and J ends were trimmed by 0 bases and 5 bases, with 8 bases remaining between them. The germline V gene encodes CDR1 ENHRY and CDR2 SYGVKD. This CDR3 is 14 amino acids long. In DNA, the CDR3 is TGTGCCATCAGTGAGTCACGGGACAACAATGAGCAGTTCTTC. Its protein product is CAISESRDNNEQFF.

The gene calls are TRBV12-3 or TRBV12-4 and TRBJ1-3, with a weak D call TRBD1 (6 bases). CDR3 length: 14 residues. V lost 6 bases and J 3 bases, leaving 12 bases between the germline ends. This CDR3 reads CASRPTGNGNTIYF. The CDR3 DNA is TGTGCCAGCAGGCCAACAGGGAATGGAAACACCATATATTTT.

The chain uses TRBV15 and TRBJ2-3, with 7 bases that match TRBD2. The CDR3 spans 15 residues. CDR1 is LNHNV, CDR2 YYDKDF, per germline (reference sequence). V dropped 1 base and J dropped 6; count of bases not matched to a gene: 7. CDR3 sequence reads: CATSRGGEGADTQYF. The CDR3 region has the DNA TGTGCCACCAGCAGAGGTGGGGAGGGAGCGGATACGCAGTATTTT.

CDR3 in amino acids: CASSQDPGGTEAFF. The CDR3 bases are TGTGCCAGCAGCCAGGACCCCGGCGGCACTGAAGCTTTCTTT. V usage is TRBV5-4 and J usage is TRBJ1-1; no definite D call. Germline V gene lookup returns CDR1 SGHNT and CDR2 YYREEE (reference sequence). The CDR3 runs 14 residues. Trimming removed 4 bases at V and 4 bases at J, with 14 bases between.

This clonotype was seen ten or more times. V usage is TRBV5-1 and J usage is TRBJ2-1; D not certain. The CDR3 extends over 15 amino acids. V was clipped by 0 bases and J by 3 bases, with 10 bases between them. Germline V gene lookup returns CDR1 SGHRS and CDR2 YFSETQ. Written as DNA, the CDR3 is TGCGCCAGCAGCTTGGCCACCCGTATCTACAATGAGCAGTTCTTC. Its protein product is CASSLATRIYNEQFF. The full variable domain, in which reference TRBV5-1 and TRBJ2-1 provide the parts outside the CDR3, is KAGVTQTPRYLIKTRGQQVTLSCSPISGHRSVSWYQQTPGQGLQFLFEYFSETQRNKGNFPGRFSGRQFSNSRSEMNVSTLELGDSALYLCASSLATRIYNEQFFGPGTRLTVL.

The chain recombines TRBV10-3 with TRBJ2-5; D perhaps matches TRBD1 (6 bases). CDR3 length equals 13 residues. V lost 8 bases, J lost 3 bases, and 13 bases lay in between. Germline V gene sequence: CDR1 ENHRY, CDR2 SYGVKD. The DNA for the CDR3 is TGTGCCATCCATGGGACAACAGAAGAGACCCAGTACTTC. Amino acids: CAIHGTTEETQYF.

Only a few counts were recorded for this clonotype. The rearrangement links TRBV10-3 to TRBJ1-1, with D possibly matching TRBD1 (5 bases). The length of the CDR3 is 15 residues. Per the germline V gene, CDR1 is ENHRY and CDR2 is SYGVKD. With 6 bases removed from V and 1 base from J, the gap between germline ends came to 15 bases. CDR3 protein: CAIRTGGARNTEAFF. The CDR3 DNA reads TGTGCCATCAGAACCGGAGGGGCGCGGAACACTGAAGCTTTCTTT.

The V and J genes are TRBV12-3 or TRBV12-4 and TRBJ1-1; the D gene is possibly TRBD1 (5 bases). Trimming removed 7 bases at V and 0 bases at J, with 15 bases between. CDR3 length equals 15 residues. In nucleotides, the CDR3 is TGTGCCAGCATCCCTGGGGGGAGTCTGAACACTGAAGCTTTCTTT. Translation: CASIPGGSLNTEAFF.

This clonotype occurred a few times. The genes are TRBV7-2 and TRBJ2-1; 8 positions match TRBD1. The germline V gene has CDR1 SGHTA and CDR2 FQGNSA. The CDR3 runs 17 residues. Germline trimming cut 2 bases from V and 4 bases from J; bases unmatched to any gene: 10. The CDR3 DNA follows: TGTGCCAGCAGCTTATTTCTCCGGGACAGGAGATACAATGAGCAGTTCTTC. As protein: CASSLFLRDRRYNEQFF.

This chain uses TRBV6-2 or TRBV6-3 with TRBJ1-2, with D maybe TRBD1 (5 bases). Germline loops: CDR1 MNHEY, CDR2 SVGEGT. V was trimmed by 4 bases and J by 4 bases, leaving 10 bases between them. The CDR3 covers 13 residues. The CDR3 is CASSFDSRYGYTF. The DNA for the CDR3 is TGTGCCAGCAGTTTTGACAGTCGCTATGGCTACACCTTC.

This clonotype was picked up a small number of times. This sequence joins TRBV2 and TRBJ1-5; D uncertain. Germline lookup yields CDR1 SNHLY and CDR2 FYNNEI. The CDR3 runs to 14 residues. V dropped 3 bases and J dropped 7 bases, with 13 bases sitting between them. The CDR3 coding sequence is TGTGCCAGCAGTGACGTGAGTTCCAGGCAGCCCCAGCATTTT. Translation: CASSDVSSRQPQHF.

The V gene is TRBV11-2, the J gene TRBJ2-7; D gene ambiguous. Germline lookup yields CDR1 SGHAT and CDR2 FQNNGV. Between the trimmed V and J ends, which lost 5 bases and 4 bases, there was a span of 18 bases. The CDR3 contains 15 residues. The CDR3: CASSSAPGIRYEQYF. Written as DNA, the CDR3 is TGTGCCAGCAGCAGCGCCCCGGGTATAAGGTACGAGCAGTACTTC.

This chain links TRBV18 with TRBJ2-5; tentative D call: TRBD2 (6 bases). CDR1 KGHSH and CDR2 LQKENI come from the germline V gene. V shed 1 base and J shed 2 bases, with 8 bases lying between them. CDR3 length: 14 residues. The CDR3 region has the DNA TGTGCCAGCTCACCACGGACTACACAAGAGACCCAGTACTTC. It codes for CASSPRTTQETQYF.

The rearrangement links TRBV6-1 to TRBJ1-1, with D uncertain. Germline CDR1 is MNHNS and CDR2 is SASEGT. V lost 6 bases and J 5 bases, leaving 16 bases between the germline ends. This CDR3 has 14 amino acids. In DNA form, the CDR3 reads TGTGCCAGCAGATGGACCGACCCCGGGACTGAAGCTTTCTTT. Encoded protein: CASRWTDPGTEAFF.

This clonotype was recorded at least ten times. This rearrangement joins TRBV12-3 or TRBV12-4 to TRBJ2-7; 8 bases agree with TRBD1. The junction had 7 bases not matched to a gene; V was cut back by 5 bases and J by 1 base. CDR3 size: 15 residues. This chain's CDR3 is CASSETGVGSYEQYF. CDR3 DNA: TGTGCCAGCAGTGAGACAGGGGTAGGGTCCTACGAGCAGTACTTC.

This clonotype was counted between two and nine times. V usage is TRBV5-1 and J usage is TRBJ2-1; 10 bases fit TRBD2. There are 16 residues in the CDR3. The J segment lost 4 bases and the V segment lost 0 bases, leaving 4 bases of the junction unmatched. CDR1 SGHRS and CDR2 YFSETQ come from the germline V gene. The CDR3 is CASSLEAGGVYNEQFF. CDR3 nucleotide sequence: TGCGCCAGCAGCTTGGAAGCGGGGGGGGTTTACAATGAGCAGTTCTTC.

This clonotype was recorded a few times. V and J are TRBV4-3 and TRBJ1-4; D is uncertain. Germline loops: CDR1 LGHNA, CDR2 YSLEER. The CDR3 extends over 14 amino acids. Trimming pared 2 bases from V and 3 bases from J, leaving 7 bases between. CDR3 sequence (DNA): TGCGCCAGCAGCCAAACTGGAGCTAATGAAAAACTGTTTTTT. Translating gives CASSQTGANEKLFF.

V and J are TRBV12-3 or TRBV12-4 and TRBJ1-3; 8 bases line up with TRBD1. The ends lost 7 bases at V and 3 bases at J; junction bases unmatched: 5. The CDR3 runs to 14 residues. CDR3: CASTLDRVGNTIYF. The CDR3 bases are TGTGCCAGCACCCTGGACAGGGTTGGAAACACCATATATTTT.